Below, 3 T cell receptor beta chains from the same sample are listed, as sequenced in a study of OX40 agonist ivuxolimab in advanced cancers. Libraries were prepared by immunoSEQ multiplex PCR; TCRdb keeps only in-frame clonotypes and omits some of them. The top ten clones hold approximately 1.5% of a sample with roughly 92,000 clones, roughly 89% of them seen once. This specimen was CD4+ or CD8+ T cells sorted from blood, taken in a trial of the OX40 agonist ivuxolimab. These receptor sequences come from an adult with an advanced solid tumor such as melanoma, head and neck, liver or kidney cancer.

The chain links TRBV7-2 to TRBJ1-5, with a weak D call TRBD1 (6 bases). V lost 5 bases to trimming and J lost 4 bases, with 12 bases between them. Germline lookup yields CDR1 SGHTA and CDR2 FQGNSA. This CDR3 has 14 amino acids. The CDR3 sequence: CASSPGGGNQPQHF. The CDR3 DNA reads as TGTGCCAGCAGCCCAGGAGGGGGGAATCAGCCCCAGCATTTT.

The CDR3 coding sequence is TGCGCCAGCAGCTTGTTGGGAAGCCGCGAGCAGTACTTC. It yields the protein CASSLLGSREQYF. The chain couples TRBV5-1 to TRBJ2-7, with D unclear. This CDR3 comprises 13 residues. Germline lookup yields CDR1 SGHRS and CDR2 YFSETQ. V dropped 1 base and J dropped 6 bases, with 11 bases sitting between them.

The chain combines TRBV28 with TRBJ2-5; a weak D match, TRBD2 (6 bases). The V and J ends lost 2 bases and 2 bases respectively, with 12 bases between them. The germline CDR1 and CDR2 sequences are MDHEN and SYDVKM. The CDR3 contains 15 residues. The CDR3: CASSLIPAGQETQYF. The CDR3 nucleotides are TGTGCCAGCAGTTTAATCCCCGCGGGACAAGAGACCCAGTACTTC.